A single T cell receptor (beta chain) is shown here with its context. The data belong to a study of OX40 agonist ivuxolimab in advanced cancers. Some clones are missing from TCRdb's copy, which holds only in-frame ones; the method was immunoSEQ multiplex PCR. Of about 73,000 clones in the sample, 80% to 95% are singletons; the top ten hold under 10%. This specimen consisted of CD4+ or CD8+ T cells sorted from blood, obtained in a trial of the OX40 agonist ivuxolimab. The sequence was collected from an adult with an advanced solid tumor such as melanoma, head and neck, liver or kidney cancer.

The CDR3 is CASSQASRGEPSDYGYTF. Here the CDR3 DNA reads TGTGCCAGCAGCCAAGCCTCTCGGGGGGAACCTTCGGACTATGGCTACACCTTC. The chain recombines TRBV4-2 with TRBJ1-2; TRBD1 is a possible D gene (5 bases). The CDR3 extends over 18 amino acids. Trimming shortened V by 1 base and J by 3 bases, and 21 bases separated the two germline ends. Germline V CDR1 and CDR2: LGHNA, YNFKEQ.